These 9 T cell receptor beta chains came from one sample sequenced in a study of blood T cells in healthy people across ages. Next came a second PCR, run for roughly 6 to 11 cycles, which used a sample-barcoded 5' primer along with a J-beta primer mix. TCRdb itself ran the 5' RACE reads through MiXCR, one entry per CDR3 protein. The table shows roughly 900,000 distinct CDR3 sequences, with around 48% occurring only once. Sequencing was done on a sample of blood. These receptors were taken from a man younger than 40 in good health.

This clonotype was observed a few times. The chain is built from TRBV5-1 and TRBJ2-5; no reliable D call. The CDR3 totals 14 residues. V was trimmed by 4 bases and J by 3 bases, leaving 13 bases between them. Germline V gene sequence: CDR1 SGHRS, CDR2 YFSETQ. The DNA of the CDR3 is TGCGCCAGCAGCCCCTTCACAGAGAAAGAGACCCAGTACTTC. Translating gives CASSPFTEKETQYF.

This chain connects TRBV29-1 to TRBJ2-3, with 8 bases that match TRBD1. The CDR3 covers 14 residues. After removal of 8 bases from V and 11 bases from J, the junction contained 18 bases not matched to a gene. In germline, CDR1 is SQVTM, CDR2 ANQGSEA. CDR3: CSTSGTGGYGRQYF. DNA of the CDR3: TGCAGCACATCGGGAACAGGGGGGTACGGCAGGCAGTATTTT.

J is TRBJ1-1 and V is TRBV6-1; D ambiguous. CDR1 is MNHNS, CDR2 SASEGT, per germline. The V gene lost 10 bases and the J gene lost 0 bases, with 15 bases spanning the gap. The CDR3 has 14 amino acids. CDR3 loop: CAIGVLYMNTEAFF. In nucleotides, the CDR3 is TGTGCCATCGGGGTCCTTTACATGAACACTGAAGCTTTCTTT.

The chain couples TRBV7-8 to TRBJ1-1, with 7 bases aligning to TRBD1. The V and J ends lost 6 bases and 6 bases, in that order; junction bases with no gene match: 7. The CDR3 totals 13 residues. CDR1 SGHVS and CDR2 FQNEAQ come from the germline V gene. This CDR3 is CASRQTGRSEAFF. DNA for the CDR3: TGTGCCAGCAGGCAGACAGGGAGATCTGAAGCTTTCTTT.

In the case of this clonotype: This may arise from a read error, as a much more abundant clone is one base away. V usage is TRBV6-2 or TRBV6-3 and J usage is TRBJ2-3, with TRBD2 identical over 7 bases. CDR1 is MNHEY and CDR2 is SVGEGT in the germline V gene. This CDR3 comprises 14 residues. The CDR3, as DNA: TGTGCCAGCAGTTCACTAGCGTATACAGATACGCAGTGTTTT. It is translated as CASSSLAYTDTQCF.

The rearrangement uses TRBV27 and TRBJ1-4; TRBD1 is a possible D gene (5 bases). The CDR3 loop spans 16 amino acids. CDR1 and CDR2 (germline): MNHEY, SMNVEV (reference sequence). V lost 5 bases and J 7 bases, leaving 20 bases between the germline ends. The CDR3 region is CASSPSGGGAAEKLFF. CDR3 nucleotide sequence: TGTGCCAGCAGTCCATCCGGCGGGGGAGCGGCTGAAAAACTGTTTTTT.

Only a few counts were recorded for this clonotype. The chain has TRBV5-1 and TRBJ2-7, with 7 positions matching TRBD1. In germline, CDR1 is SGHRS, CDR2 YFSETQ. The CDR3 is 16 residues long. Trimming took 0 bases from V and 0 from J; bases not matched to a gene: 6. CDR3 in amino acids: CASSLERQGPSYEQYF. The CDR3 DNA is TGCGCCAGCAGCTTGGAACGACAGGGTCCCTCCTACGAGCAGTACTTC.

The CDR3, as DNA: TGCGCCAGCAGCGCGACAGGGGATCATAACTATGGCTACACCTTC. Translating gives CASSATGDHNYGYTF. J is TRBJ1-2 and V is TRBV5-1, with 8 bases aligning to TRBD1. The CDR3 covers 15 residues. With V trimmed by 4 bases and J by 1 base, 6 bases remained unmatched. From germline, CDR1 is SGHRS and CDR2 YFSETQ.

This clonotype was found a few times. The J gene is TRBJ2-3, the V gene TRBV3-1, with 10 nucleotides matching TRBD2. This CDR3 is 16 amino acids long. In germline, CDR1 is LGHDT, CDR2 YNNKEL (reference sequence). V was clipped by 2 bases and J by 4 bases; unmatched bases: 6. The CDR3 is CASSQRPGLAADTQYF. CDR3 coding DNA: TGTGCCAGCAGCCAAAGACCCGGACTAGCGGCAGATACGCAGTATTTT.